What follows is one T cell receptor (beta chain) and its context. The CDR3 has 13 residues. Between the trimmed V and J ends, which lost 6 bases and 4 bases, there was a span of 12 bases. Per germline, CDR1 LNHDA and CDR2 SQIVND (reference sequence). This sample was included in a study of patients and donors after allogeneic stem cell transplantation. TCRdb passed the RT-PCR reads through MiXCR, listing each CDR3 protein once. Of about a million distinct CDR3 sequences listed, roughly 17% are singletons. The sample comprised blood, either unsorted or a sorted T cell fraction (not recorded which). The chain couples TRBV19 to TRBJ1-1, with D possibly matching TRBD1 (5 bases). This TCR was sampled from a human donor who was either an allogeneic HSCT recipient or a stem cell or donor lymphocyte infusion donor (not recorded which). It is not recorded whose cells these are; they may come from a transplant donor. Here the CDR3 DNA reads TGTGCCAGTAGCGCAAAGGGGTCCACTGAAGCTTTCTTT. This codes for CASSAKGSTEAFF.